This T cell receptor beta chain was sequenced in a study of cytomegalovirus exposure and HLA in healthy donors. The CDR3 sequence is 16 residues long. Per the germline V gene, CDR1 is SGHTA and CDR2 is FQGNSA. The ends lost 6 bases at V and 0 bases at J; junction bases unmatched: 8. Assay used: immunoSEQ multiplex PCR; TCRdb lists only in-frame clones, some missing. The table has under 200,000 clones, roughly 90% seen once. This chain connects TRBV7-2 to TRBJ2-1, with 7 bases lining up with TRBD2. The sequence came from a young woman in good health and CMV-seropositive. Material: PBMCs. The CDR3 nucleotides are TGTGCCAGCAGACGACTAGCCGCTAGCTCCTACAATGAGCAGTTCTTC. Translation: CASRRLAASSYNEQFF.